Shown below are 5 T cell receptor beta chains from a single sample sequenced in a study of blood T cells in healthy people across ages. Together with a sample-barcoded 5' primer, a J-beta primer mix was included in a second PCR lasting about 6 to 11 cycles. MiXCR, run by TCRdb on the 5' RACE reads, gives a single entry per CDR3 protein. Among more than 800,000 distinct CDR3 sequences listed, around 26% were seen once. Material: blood. Receptor source: a woman aged 80 or over in good health.

The chain combines TRBV12-3 or TRBV12-4 with TRBJ2-3; 10 nucleotides line up with TRBD2. The CDR3 has 15 amino acids. The trim removed 3 bases at V and 15 bases at J, leaving 15 bases unmatched. The CDR3 here is CASSFSSGGADVEYF. In nucleotides, the CDR3 is TGTGCCAGCAGTTTTTCTAGCGGGGGAGCAGATGTGGAATATTTT.

As to this clonotype: An end of the junction differs from the germline gene, which may be a read error. In DNA, the CDR3 is TGTGCCAGCAGTTTAGGGGCGCGAGGCTATGGCTACACCTTC. Its translation: CASSLGARGYGYTF. The chain is built from TRBV13 and TRBJ1-2, with D maybe TRBD1 (5 bases). The CDR3 loop spans 14 amino acids. In germline, CDR1 is PRHDT, CDR2 FYEKMQ (reference sequence). The full variable domain, in which reference TRBV13 and TRBJ1-2 provide the parts outside the CDR3, is AAGVIQSPRHLIKEKRETATLKCYPIPRHDTVYWYQQGPGQDPQFLISFYEKMQSDKGSIPDRFSAQQFSDYHSELNMSSLELGDSALYFCASSLGARGYGYTFGSGTRLTVV.

Only a few counts were recorded for this clonotype. V is TRBV7-2 and J is TRBJ1-4, with D unclear. Germline values: CDR1 SGHTA, CDR2 FQGNSA. V was clipped by 5 bases and J by 0 bases, with 10 bases between them. The CDR3 runs to 15 residues. CDR3 loop: CASSPAGTTNEKLFF. CDR3 DNA: TGTGCCAGCAGCCCAGCCGGAACAACTAATGAAAAACTGTTTTTT.

This chain links TRBV19 with TRBJ1-5; D remains ambiguous. Germline-derived CDR1 and CDR2 are LNHDA and SQIVND (reference sequence). Deletions cut 3 bases from V and 3 bases from J, with 9 bases between. CDR3 length: 14 amino acids. As DNA, the CDR3 is TGTGCCAGTAGTATGTCCGGATACAATCAGCCCCAGCATTTT. Its protein product is CASSMSGYNQPQHF.

This clonotype has ten or more counts. The V call is TRBV3-1, the J call TRBJ1-2; D call uncertain. CDR1 is LGHDT, CDR2 YNNKEL, per germline (reference sequence). V lost 4 bases to trimming and J lost 6 bases, with 6 bases between them. This CDR3 is built from 11 residues. The CDR3 reads CASSRYDGYTF. DNA for the CDR3: TGTGCCAGCAGCCGGTATGATGGCTACACCTTC.